A single sample gave rise to the 31 T cell receptor beta chains below, sequenced in a study of T cells in Graves' hyperthyroidism and ophthalmopathy. RNA transcripts yielded amplified TCR beta CDR3 regions. HTBI primers were employed in a first-round RT-PCR of the TCR CDR3. TCRdb reprocessed the multiplex PCR reads via MiXCR and lists one record per CDR3 protein. Altogether under 750,000 distinct CDR3 sequences are present, roughly 20% being singletons, with the ten largest covering roughly a sixth. Sequencing used blood. The receptors shown here come from a woman aged 45-60 years with Graves' hyperthyroidism that later progressed to Graves' ophthalmopathy.

This clonotype was seen only a few times. J is TRBJ2-5 and V is TRBV6-1; D remains unclear. CDR1 MNHNS and CDR2 SASEGT come from the germline V gene. The CDR3 extends over 13 amino acids. Trimming stripped 3 bases from V and 5 bases from J, with 10 bases between. The CDR3 sequence: CASSDRLAETQYF. The CDR3 DNA reads as TGTGCCAGCAGTGATAGGCTCGCGGAGACCCAGTACTTC.

This clonotype was counted many times. The rearrangement joins TRBV5-1 to TRBJ1-4; TRBD1 might be the D (6 bases). CDR3 length equals 15 residues. Per the germline V gene, CDR1 is SGHRS and CDR2 is YFSETQ. The V and J ends lost 1 base and 6 bases respectively, with 13 bases between them. The CDR3 sequence is CASSLNRARDEKLFF. The CDR3 DNA reads as TGCGCCAGCAGCTTGAACAGGGCCCGGGATGAAAAACTGTTTTTT. Full variable domain (rest looked up from reference TRBV5-1 and TRBJ1-4): KAGVTQTPRYLIKTRGQQVTLSCSPISGHRSVSWYQQTPGQGLQFLFEYFSETQRNKGNFPGRFSGRQFSNSRSEMNVSTLELGDSALYLCASSLNRARDEKLFFGSGTQLSVL.

This clonotype has ten or more counts. V is TRBV3-1 and J is TRBJ1-1; 10 nucleotides agree with TRBD1. With 4 bases clipped from V and 5 bases from J, the junction kept 7 bases outside the gene matches. There are 15 residues in the CDR3. CDR1 LGHDT and CDR2 YNNKEL come from the germline V gene (reference sequence). The CDR3 nucleotides are TGTGCCAGCAGCCCAACCGGGACAGGGGAAACTGAAGCTTTCTTT. Translating gives CASSPTGTGETEAFF. The full variable domain, rest sourced from reference TRBV3-1 and TRBJ1-1, is DTAVSQTPKYLVTQMGNDKSIKCEQNLGHDTMYWYKQDSKKFLKIMFSYNNKELIINETVPNRFSPKSPDKAHLNLHINSLELGDSAVYFCASSPTGTGETEAFFGQGTRLTVV.

V is TRBV6-5 and J is TRBJ1-1; D may be TRBD1 (5 bases). Between the trimmed V and J ends, which lost 3 bases and 3 bases, there was a span of 14 bases. The CDR3 is made up of 15 amino acids. Germline CDR1 is MNHEY and CDR2 is SVGAGI. CDR3 nucleotides: TGTGCCAGCAGTTATATCAGGGTGAAGGACACTGAAGCTTTCTTT. Translating it yields CASSYIRVKDTEAFF.

This clonotype was detected many times. The chain is built from TRBV3-1 and TRBJ1-1; D not resolved. The germline V gene encodes CDR1 LGHDT and CDR2 YNNKEL (reference sequence). This CDR3 has 16 residues. Deletions cut 0 bases from V and 1 base from J, with 12 bases between. The chain's CDR3 is CASSQDLRRSNTEAFF. The DNA of the CDR3 is TGTGCCAGCAGCCAAGATCTTCGGCGGTCGAACACTGAAGCTTTCTTT.

This clonotype showed up just a few times. The rearrangement links TRBV5-1 to TRBJ2-1; 13 positions agree with TRBD2. Looked up from germline, CDR1 is SGHRS and CDR2 is YFSETQ. The V segment lost 4 bases and the J segment 7 bases; nucleotides outside the gene matches: 5. This CDR3 is 15 amino acids long. CDR3 region: CASSPGLAGQNEQFF. For the CDR3, the DNA is TGCGCCAGCAGCCCGGGACTAGCGGGACAGAATGAGCAGTTCTTC.

The sample holds many counts of this clonotype. CDR3 bases: TGCAGTGCGCCTCGGACAGGTCGTGAAAAACTGTTTTTT. Its translation is CSAPRTGREKLFF. The chain carries TRBV20-1 and TRBJ1-4; TRBD1 aligns across 7 bases. CDR3 length: 13 residues. CDR1 and CDR2 from the germline V gene are DFQATT and SNEGSKA (reference sequence). V was pared by 6 bases and J by 7 bases, with 8 bases of the junction left unmatched.

With respect to this clonotype: A much bigger clone sits one base away, suggesting this may be a read error. The rearrangement uses TRBV30 and TRBJ1-4, with 7 nucleotides matching TRBD1. This CDR3 has 14 amino acids. Germline CDR1 GTSNPN, CDR2 SVGIG (reference sequence). The CDR3 DNA reads as TGTGCCTGGAGACTACAGGGGCCCAGTGAAGAACTGTTTTTT. Residues: CAWRLQGPSEELFF.

The chain carries TRBV28 and TRBJ1-3; the D gene is possibly TRBD1 (5 bases). Trimming left V 5 bases short and J 0 bases short, with 20 bases between. From germline, CDR1 is MDHEN and CDR2 SYDVKM. The length of the CDR3 is 18 residues. CDR3 protein: CASSAITLGTDSGNTIYF. CDR3 sequence (DNA): TGTGCCAGCAGTGCGATCACCTTAGGGACGGACTCTGGAAACACCATATATTTT.

In its sample, this clonotype was seen many times. The gene calls are TRBV12-5 and TRBJ2-5; 7 bases map to TRBD1. V lost 3 bases, J lost 1 base, and 11 bases stayed unmatched. Per germline, CDR1 LGHNT and CDR2 FRNRAP. CDR3 size: 17 residues. The chain's CDR3 is CASGFANPTGTQETQYF. The DNA for the CDR3 is TGTGCTAGTGGTTTCGCTAACCCGACAGGGACCCAAGAGACCCAGTACTTC.

This chain connects TRBV5-4 to TRBJ1-5, with D hard to call. V lost 4 bases, J lost 1 base, and 9 bases lay in between. The germline V gene has CDR1 SGHNT and CDR2 YYREEE (reference sequence). CDR3 length: 14 amino acids. The chain's CDR3 is CASSAGRSNQPQHF. The CDR3 bases are TGTGCCAGCAGCGCCGGACGGAGCAATCAGCCCCAGCATTTT.

This clonotype showed up just a few times. V gene TRBV28 combines with J gene TRBJ1-4; D not resolved. Trimming took 3 bases from V and 6 from J, leaving 17 bases between them. Germline CDR1 and CDR2: MDHEN and SYDVKM. The CDR3 has 16 amino acids. The CDR3 sequence is CASSLVIGGIDEKLFF. CDR3 DNA: TGTGCCAGCAGTTTGGTGATAGGAGGGATTGATGAAAAACTGTTTTTT.

The table lists this clonotype with a few counts. The chain couples TRBV29-1 to TRBJ2-1, with 14 bases fitting TRBD2. The CDR3 sequence is 14 residues long. CDR1 SQVTM and CDR2 ANQGSEA come from the germline V gene. Trimming at V came to 6 bases and at J to 6 bases, leaving 4 bases not matched to a gene. The CDR3 DNA follows: TGCAGCGTCAGACTAGCGGGGGGGCCCAATGAGCAGTTCTTC. This sequence encodes CSVRLAGGPNEQFF.

The chain joins TRBV7-2 to TRBJ2-3; 10 bases map to TRBD2. The CDR3 is 19 residues long. With V trimmed by 5 bases and J by 0 bases, 14 bases remained unmatched. In germline, CDR1 is SGHTA, CDR2 FQGNSA. In DNA, the CDR3 is TGTGCCAGCAGCCCGCGGGGGATAGCGGGGGGACCTAGCACAGATACGCAGTATTTT. It specifies CASSPRGIAGGPSTDTQYF.

This clonotype was observed a handful of times. This chain connects TRBV4-1 to TRBJ2-7, with 10 bases fitting TRBD2. The CDR3 sequence is 17 residues long. Germline V CDR1 and CDR2: MGHRA, YSYEKL. Losses at the gene ends were 3 bases for V and 7 bases for J; bases not matched to a gene: 15. In DNA, the CDR3 is TGCGCCAGCAGCCATAGTAAGGGGGCTAGCGGGGGTGGAGAGCAGTACTTC. This translates into CASSHSKGASGGGEQYF.

The chain has TRBV6-5 and TRBJ1-1, with D uncertain. The V gene lost 0 bases and the J gene lost 10 bases, with 9 bases spanning the gap. The CDR3 spans 12 residues. CDR1 MNHEY and CDR2 SVGAGI come from the germline V gene. The DNA of the CDR3 is TGTGCCAGCAGTTACTCAAAGGTGGCAGCTTTCTTT. Residues: CASSYSKVAAFF.

This clonotype was counted a few times. The rearrangement uses TRBV27 and TRBJ1-1, with no clear D. V lost 2 bases to trimming and J lost 2 bases, with 12 bases between them. This CDR3 contains 15 residues. Per germline, CDR1 MNHEY and CDR2 SMNVEV (reference sequence). The chain's CDR3 is CASSLTSASNTEAFF. DNA of the CDR3: TGTGCCAGCAGTTTAACGAGTGCATCAAACACTGAAGCTTTCTTT.

This clonotype has ten or more counts. This chain links TRBV2 with TRBJ1-2; D is ambiguous. Trimming left V 0 bases short and J 8 bases short, with 13 bases between. Germline-derived CDR1 and CDR2 are SNHLY and FYNNEI. CDR3 length: 14 residues. This chain's CDR3 is CASSEAQGSGGYTF. As DNA, the CDR3 is TGTGCCAGCAGTGAAGCTCAAGGGAGTGGGGGCTACACCTTC.

At least ten counts were recorded for this clonotype. The chain has TRBV15 and TRBJ2-7; D could derive from TRBD1 or TRBD2 (6 bases each). Germline V gene lookup returns CDR1 LNHNV and CDR2 YYDKDF (reference sequence). The V and J ends lost 0 bases and 3 bases respectively, with 15 bases between them. The CDR3 runs to 16 residues. CDR3 in amino acids: CATSRDLTGANYEQYF. The CDR3 DNA is TGTGCCACCAGCAGAGATCTGACGGGGGCCAACTACGAGCAGTACTTC.

The V and J genes are TRBV5-5 and TRBJ1-4, with TRBD1 matching 7 bases. In germline, CDR1 is SGHKS, CDR2 YYEKEE (reference sequence). J was trimmed by 7 bases and V by 5 bases; bases with no gene match: 8. The CDR3 spans 14 residues. This CDR3 reads CASSLTGVGEKLFF. The CDR3 bases are TGTGCCAGCAGTTTAACAGGGGTTGGTGAAAAACTGTTTTTT.

The chain has TRBV20-1 and TRBJ2-7; D gene unclear. V was shortened by 6 bases and J by 4 bases, with 10 bases between the two germline ends. CDR3 length: 11 amino acids. Germline CDR1 reads DFQATT; CDR2 reads SNEGSKA (reference sequence). CDR3 nucleotide sequence: TGCAGTGCGTTCAACGTATACGAGCAGTACTTC. Translated: CSAFNVYEQYF.

The sample holds a few counts of this clonotype. CDR3 in amino acids: CASSLYGTDTEAFF. The DNA of the CDR3 is TGTGCCAGCAGTTTATACGGGACAGACACTGAAGCTTTCTTT. The chain combines TRBV27 with TRBJ1-1, with 7 bases identical to TRBD1. The CDR3 length is 14 residues. Germline values: CDR1 MNHEY, CDR2 SMNVEV (reference sequence). V lost 1 base and J lost 3; bases outside the gene matches: 2.

This clonotype showed up just once. The chain joins TRBV2 to TRBJ1-1, with D unresolved. This CDR3 spans 15 amino acids. Germline-derived CDR1 and CDR2 are SNHLY and FYNNEI. V lost 6 bases and J 1 base, leaving 15 bases between the germline ends. CDR3 loop: CASSSGHGENTEAFF. CDR3 nucleotides: TGTGCCAGCAGCTCCGGGCACGGAGAGAACACTGAAGCTTTCTTT.

Only a few counts were recorded for this clonotype. This chain joins TRBV29-1 and TRBJ2-7; D is ambiguous. This CDR3 contains 12 residues. CDR1 and CDR2 (germline): SQVTM, ANQGSEA. V lost 1 base to trimming and J lost 3 bases, with 7 bases between them. Here the CDR3 DNA reads TGCAGCGTTGAAGGGGCTGGCTACGAGCAGTACTTC. Translated: CSVEGAGYEQYF.

This clonotype occurred many times. The rearrangement uses TRBV12-3 or TRBV12-4 and TRBJ2-5; TRBD1 or TRBD2 may be the D gene (5 bases each). Trimming left V 5 bases short and J 5 bases short, with 24 bases between. The CDR3 consists of 17 residues. Written as DNA, the CDR3 is TGTGCCAGCAGTCAAACCCGGAGGACATACCACGGGGAGACCCAGTACTTC. Amino acids: CASSQTRRTYHGETQYF.

This clonotype was counted many times. The chain is built from TRBV7-8 and TRBJ2-7; 11 bases align to TRBD2. This CDR3 has 18 residues. CDR1 and CDR2 (germline): SGHVS, FQNEAQ. V trimming: 2 bases; J trimming: 3 bases; junction bases outside the gene matches: 12. The CDR3 is CASSLNREGTSGNYEQYF. The CDR3 nucleotides read TGTGCCAGCAGCTTAAACCGTGAGGGGACTAGCGGAAACTACGAGCAGTACTTC. Full variable domain (outside the CDR3, taken from reference TRBV7-8 and TRBJ2-7): GAGVSQSPRYKVAKRGQDVALRCDPISGHVSLFWYQQALGQGPEFLTYFQNEAQLDKSGLPSDRFFAERPEGSVSTLKIQRTQQEDSAVYLCASSLNREGTSGNYEQYFGPGTRLTVT.

In its sample, this clonotype was seen once. This chain connects TRBV10-2 to TRBJ2-1, with D perhaps TRBD1 (5 bases). Looked up from germline, CDR1 is WSHSY and CDR2 is SAAADI. CDR3 size: 14 residues. V was shortened by 6 bases and J by 6 bases, with 15 bases between the two germline ends. The CDR3, as DNA: TGCGCCAGCAGGGCAGGGAAGTCCGGCAATGAGCAGTTCTTC. It yields the protein CASRAGKSGNEQFF.

The chain carries TRBV5-1 and TRBJ2-7; weak D call: TRBD2 (5 bases). From germline, CDR1 is SGHRS and CDR2 YFSETQ. This CDR3 region has 14 residues. The V end was cut by 8 bases, the J end by 0 bases, with 15 bases between. CDR3 residues: CASQIRGSSYEQYF. In DNA form, the CDR3 reads TGCGCCAGTCAGATCCGGGGTTCCTCCTACGAGCAGTACTTC.

This clonotype occurred a few times. This sequence joins TRBV7-9 and TRBJ1-1; 9 bases are shared with TRBD1. CDR3 length: 16 amino acids. The germline V gene encodes CDR1 SEHNR and CDR2 FQNEAQ (reference sequence). With 5 bases clipped from V and 2 bases from J, the junction kept 9 bases outside the gene matches. The CDR3 DNA is TGTGCCAGCAGCAAAACGACAGGGGGACCAAACACTGAAGCTTTCTTT. This translates into CASSKTTGGPNTEAFF. Drawing the rest from reference TRBV7-9 and TRBJ1-1, the complete variable domain is DTGVSQNPRHKITKRGQNVTFRCDPISEHNRLYWYRQTLGQGPEFLTYFQNEAQLEKSRLLSDRFSAERPKGSFSTLEIQRTEQGDSAMYLCASSKTTGGPNTEAFFGQGTRLTVV.

The genes are TRBV19 and TRBJ2-5; a possible D gene is TRBD1 (5 bases). This CDR3 region has 14 residues. CDR1 and CDR2 (germline): LNHDA, SQIVND (reference sequence). The V and J ends lost 5 bases and 1 base respectively, with 11 bases between them. CDR3 coding DNA: TGTGCCAGTAGTCCCACGACAGCCCAAGAGACCCAGTACTTC. This encodes CASSPTTAQETQYF.

This clonotype turned up a few times. CDR3 amino acids: CGSGTDSNQPQHF. CDR3 DNA sequence: TGCGGTTCCGGGACAGATAGCAATCAGCCCCAGCATTTT. This chain links TRBV4-1 with TRBJ1-5; 7 bases align to TRBD1. The CDR3 runs 13 residues. Germline V gene data show CDR1 as MGHRA and CDR2 as YSYEKL.